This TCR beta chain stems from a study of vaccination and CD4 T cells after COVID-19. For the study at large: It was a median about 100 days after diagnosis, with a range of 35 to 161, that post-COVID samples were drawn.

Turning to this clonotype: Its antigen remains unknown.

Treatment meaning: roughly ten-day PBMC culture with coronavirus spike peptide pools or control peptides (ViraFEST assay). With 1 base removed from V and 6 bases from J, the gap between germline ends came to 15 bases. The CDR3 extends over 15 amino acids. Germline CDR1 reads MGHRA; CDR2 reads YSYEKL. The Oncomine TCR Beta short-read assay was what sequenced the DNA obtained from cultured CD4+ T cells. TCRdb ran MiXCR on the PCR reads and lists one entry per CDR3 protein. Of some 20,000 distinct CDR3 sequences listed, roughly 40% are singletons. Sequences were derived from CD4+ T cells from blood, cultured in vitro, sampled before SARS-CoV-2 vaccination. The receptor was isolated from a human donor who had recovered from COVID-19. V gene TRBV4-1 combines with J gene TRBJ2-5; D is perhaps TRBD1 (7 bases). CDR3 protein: CASSQAGGGVKTQYF. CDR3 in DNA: TGCGCCAGCAGCCAAGCCGGAGGGGGCGTGAAGACCCAGTACTTC.